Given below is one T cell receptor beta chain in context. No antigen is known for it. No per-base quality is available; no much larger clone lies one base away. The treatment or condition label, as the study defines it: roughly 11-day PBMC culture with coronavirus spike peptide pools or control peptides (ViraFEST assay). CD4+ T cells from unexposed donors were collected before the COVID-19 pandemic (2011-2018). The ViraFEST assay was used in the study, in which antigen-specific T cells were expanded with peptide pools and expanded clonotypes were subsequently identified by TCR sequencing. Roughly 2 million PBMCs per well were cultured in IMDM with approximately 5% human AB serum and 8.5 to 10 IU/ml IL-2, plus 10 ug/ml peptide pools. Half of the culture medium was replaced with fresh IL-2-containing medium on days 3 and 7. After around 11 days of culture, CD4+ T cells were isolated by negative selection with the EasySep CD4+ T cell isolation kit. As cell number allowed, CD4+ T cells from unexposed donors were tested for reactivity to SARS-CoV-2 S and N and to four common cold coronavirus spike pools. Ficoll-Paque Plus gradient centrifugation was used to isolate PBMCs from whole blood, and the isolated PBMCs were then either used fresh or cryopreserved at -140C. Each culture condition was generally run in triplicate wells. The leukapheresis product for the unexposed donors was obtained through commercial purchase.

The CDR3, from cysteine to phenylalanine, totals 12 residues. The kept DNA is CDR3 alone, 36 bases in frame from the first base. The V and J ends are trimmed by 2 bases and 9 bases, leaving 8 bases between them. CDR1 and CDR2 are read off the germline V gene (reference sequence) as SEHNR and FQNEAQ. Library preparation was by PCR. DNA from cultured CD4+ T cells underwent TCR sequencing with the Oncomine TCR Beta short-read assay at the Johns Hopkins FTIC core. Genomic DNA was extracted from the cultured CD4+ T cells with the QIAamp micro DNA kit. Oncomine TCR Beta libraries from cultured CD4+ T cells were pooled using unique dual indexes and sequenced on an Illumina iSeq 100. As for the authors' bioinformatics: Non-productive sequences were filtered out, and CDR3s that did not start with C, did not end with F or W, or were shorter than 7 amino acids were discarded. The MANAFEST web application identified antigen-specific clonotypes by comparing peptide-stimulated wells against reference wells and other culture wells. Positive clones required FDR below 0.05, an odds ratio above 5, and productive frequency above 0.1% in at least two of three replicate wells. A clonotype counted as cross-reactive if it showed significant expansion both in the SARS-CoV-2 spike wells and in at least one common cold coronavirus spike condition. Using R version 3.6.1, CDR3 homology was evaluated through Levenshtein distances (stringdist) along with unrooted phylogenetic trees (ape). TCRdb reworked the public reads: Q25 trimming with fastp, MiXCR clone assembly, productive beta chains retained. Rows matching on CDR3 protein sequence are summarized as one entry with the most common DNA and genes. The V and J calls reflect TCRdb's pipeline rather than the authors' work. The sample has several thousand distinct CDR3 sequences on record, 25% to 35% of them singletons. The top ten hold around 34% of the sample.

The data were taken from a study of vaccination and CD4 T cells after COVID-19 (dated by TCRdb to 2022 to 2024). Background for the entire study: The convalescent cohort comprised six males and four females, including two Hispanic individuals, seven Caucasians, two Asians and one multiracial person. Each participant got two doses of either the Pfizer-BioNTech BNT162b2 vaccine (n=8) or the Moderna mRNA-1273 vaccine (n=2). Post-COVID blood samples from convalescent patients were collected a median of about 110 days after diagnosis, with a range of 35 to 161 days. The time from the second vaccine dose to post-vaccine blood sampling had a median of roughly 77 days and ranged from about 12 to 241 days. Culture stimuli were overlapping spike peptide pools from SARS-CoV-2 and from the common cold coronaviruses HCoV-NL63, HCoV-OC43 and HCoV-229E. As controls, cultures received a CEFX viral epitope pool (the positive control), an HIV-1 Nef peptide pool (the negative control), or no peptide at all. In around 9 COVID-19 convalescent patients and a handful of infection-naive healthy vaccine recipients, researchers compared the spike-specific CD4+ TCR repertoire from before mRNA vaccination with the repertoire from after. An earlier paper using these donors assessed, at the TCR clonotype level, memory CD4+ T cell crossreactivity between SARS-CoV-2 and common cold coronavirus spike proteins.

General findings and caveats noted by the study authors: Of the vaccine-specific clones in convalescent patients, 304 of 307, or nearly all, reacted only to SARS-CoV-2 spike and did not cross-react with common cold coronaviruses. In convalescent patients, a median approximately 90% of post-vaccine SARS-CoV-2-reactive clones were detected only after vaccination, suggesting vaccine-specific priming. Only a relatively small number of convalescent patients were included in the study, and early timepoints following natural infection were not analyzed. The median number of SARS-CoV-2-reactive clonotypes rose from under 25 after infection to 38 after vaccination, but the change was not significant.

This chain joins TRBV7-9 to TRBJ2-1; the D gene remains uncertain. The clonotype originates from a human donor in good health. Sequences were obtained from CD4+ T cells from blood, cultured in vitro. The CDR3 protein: CASSLTGGEQFF. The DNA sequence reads TGTGCCAGCAGCTTAACGGGTGGTGAGCAGTTCTTC.